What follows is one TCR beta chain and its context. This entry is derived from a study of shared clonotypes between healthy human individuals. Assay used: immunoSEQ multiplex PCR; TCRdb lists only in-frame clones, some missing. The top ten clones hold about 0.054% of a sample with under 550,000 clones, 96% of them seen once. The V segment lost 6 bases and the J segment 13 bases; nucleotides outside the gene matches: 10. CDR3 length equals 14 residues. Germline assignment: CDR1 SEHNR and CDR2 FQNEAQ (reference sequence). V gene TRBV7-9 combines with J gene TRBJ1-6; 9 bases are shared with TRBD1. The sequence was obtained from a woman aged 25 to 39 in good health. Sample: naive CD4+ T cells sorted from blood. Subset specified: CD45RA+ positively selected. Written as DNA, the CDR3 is TGTGCCAGCAGAACTATGGGACAGGGAAGTCCCCTCCACTTT. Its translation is CASRTMGQGSPLHF.